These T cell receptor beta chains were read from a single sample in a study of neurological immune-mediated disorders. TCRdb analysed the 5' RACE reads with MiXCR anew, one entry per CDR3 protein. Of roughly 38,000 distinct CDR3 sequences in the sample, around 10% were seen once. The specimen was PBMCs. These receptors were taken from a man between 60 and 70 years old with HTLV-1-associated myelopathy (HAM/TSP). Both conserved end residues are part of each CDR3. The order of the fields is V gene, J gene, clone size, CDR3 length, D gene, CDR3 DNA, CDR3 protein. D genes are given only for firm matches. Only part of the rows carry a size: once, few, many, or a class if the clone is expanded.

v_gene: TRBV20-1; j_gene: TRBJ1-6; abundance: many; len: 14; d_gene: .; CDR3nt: TGCAGTGCCCGGGGAGATCTTGGCCACGGGCCCCTCCACTTT; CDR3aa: CSARGDLGHGPLHF
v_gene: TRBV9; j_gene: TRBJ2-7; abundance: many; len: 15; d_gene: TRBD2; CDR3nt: TGTGCCAGCAGCGTAGAACAAGCGGGAACCTACGAGCAGTACTTC; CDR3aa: CASSVEQAGTYEQYF
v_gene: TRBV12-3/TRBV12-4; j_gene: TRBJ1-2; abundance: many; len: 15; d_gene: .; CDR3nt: TGTGCCAGCAGTTTAGCGGTCGGGGATTTCTATGGCTACACCTTC; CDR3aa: CASSLAVGDFYGYTF
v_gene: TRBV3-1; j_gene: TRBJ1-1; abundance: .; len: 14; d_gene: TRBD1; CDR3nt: TGTACCAGAAGCCCGAGAGGACAGGGGGCTGAAGCTTTCTTT; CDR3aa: CTRSPRGQGAEAFF
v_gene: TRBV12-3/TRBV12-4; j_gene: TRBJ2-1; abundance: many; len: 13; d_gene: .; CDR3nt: TGTGCCAGCAGCCGCACCGGAGGAAATGAGCAGTTCTTC; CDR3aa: CASSRTGGNEQFF
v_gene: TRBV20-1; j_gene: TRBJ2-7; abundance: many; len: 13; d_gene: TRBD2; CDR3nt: TGCAGTGCTAGTAGCGGGGGATCCTACGAGCAGTACTTC; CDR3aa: CSASSGGSYEQYF
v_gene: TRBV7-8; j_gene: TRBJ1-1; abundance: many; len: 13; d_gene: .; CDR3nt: TGTGCCAGCAGCTTGGGATCTAGCACTGAAGCTTTCTTT; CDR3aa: CASSLGSSTEAFF
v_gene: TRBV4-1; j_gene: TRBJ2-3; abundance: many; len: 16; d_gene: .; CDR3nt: TGCGCCAGCAGCCAAGTCGACATATTAAGCACAGATACGCAGTATTTT; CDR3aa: CASSQVDILSTDTQYF
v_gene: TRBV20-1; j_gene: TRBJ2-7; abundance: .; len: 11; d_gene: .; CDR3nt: TGCAGTGCTAGTTCTGGTGGCGAGCAGTACTTC; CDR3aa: CSASSGGEQYF
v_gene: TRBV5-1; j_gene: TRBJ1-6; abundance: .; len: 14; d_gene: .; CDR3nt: TGCGCCAGCATCTTGGATACAGCAAATTCGCCCCTCCACTTT; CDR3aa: CASILDTANSPLHF
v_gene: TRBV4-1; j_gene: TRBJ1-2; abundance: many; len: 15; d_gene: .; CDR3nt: TGCGCCAGCAGCCAAGAAGTAGTAGCGCGGTGGGGCTACACCTTC; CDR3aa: CASSQEVVARWGYTF
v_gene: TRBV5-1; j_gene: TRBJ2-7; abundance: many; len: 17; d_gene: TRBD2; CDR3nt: TGCGCCAGCAGCCCCGGACTAGCGGGGCAACTAACCTACGAGCAGTACTTC; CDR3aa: CASSPGLAGQLTYEQYF
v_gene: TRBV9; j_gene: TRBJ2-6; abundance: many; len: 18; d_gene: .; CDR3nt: TGTGCCAGCAGCGTCTCCGGCGGGGCTAACTCTGGGGCCAACGTCCTGACTTTC; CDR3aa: CASSVSGGANSGANVLTF
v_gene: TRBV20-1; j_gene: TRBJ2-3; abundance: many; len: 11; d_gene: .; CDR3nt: TGCAGTGCTAGACCTCAAGATACGCAGTATTTT; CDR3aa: CSARPQDTQYF
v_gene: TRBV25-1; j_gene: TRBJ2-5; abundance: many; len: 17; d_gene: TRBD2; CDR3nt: TGTGCCAGCAGTGAAACCAGACTAGCGGGATTTTGGAAGACCCAGTACTTC; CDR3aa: CASSETRLAGFWKTQYF
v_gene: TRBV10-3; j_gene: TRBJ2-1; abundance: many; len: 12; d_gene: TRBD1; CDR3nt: TGTGCCGTAGGACAGGGGTGGGATGAGCAGTTCTTC; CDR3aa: CAVGQGWDEQFF
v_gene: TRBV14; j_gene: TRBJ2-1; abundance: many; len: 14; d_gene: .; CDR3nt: TGTGCCAGCAGCCAAGTAAATAGCCAGGGGGAGCAGTTCTTC; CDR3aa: CASSQVNSQGEQFF
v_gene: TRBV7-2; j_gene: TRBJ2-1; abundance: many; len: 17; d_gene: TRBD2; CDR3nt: TGTGCCAGCAGCTTCGAAAGAGCGGGAGGGCCTGGGGATGAGCAGTTCTTC; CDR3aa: CASSFERAGGPGDEQFF
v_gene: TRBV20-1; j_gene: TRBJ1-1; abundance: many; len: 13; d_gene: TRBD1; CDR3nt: TGCAGTGCTAGAAGGGACAGCCACGCTGAAGCTTTCTTT; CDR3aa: CSARRDSHAEAFF
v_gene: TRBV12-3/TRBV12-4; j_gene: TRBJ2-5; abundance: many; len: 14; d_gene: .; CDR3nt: TGTGCCAGCAGCCAACGGGACGGCCGAGAGACCCAGTACTTC; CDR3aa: CASSQRDGRETQYF
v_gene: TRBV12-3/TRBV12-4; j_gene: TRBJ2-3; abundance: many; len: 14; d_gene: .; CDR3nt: TGTGCCAGCAGTTCTCAGGTGATCACAGATACGCAGTATTTT; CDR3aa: CASSSQVITDTQYF
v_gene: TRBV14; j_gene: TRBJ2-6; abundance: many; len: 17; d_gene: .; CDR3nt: TGTGCCAGCAGCCAGTCAGCTGGGCCCTTCGGGGCCAACGTCCTGACTTTC; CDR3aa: CASSQSAGPFGANVLTF
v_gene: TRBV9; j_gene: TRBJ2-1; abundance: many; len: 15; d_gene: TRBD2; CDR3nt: TGTGCCAGCAGCGTAGATGCGGGAGGCTACAATGAGCAGTTCTTC; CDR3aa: CASSVDAGGYNEQFF
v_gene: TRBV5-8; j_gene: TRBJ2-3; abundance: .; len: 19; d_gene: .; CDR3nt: .; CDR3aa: CASSFYICSALLTPVAQYF
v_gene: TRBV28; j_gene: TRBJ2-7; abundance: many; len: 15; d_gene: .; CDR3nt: TGTGCCAGCAGTTTCGGCTTTGGCGGTGGCTACGAGCAGTACTTC; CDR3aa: CASSFGFGGGYEQYF
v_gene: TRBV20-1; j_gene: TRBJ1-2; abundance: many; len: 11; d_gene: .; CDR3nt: TGCAGTGCCACGGACGGCTATGGCTACACCTTC; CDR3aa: CSATDGYGYTF
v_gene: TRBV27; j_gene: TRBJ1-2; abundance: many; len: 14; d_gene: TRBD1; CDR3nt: TGTGCCAGCAGCACATCGGCGGACAGGAATGGCTACACCTTC; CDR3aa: CASSTSADRNGYTF